The table lists the clone carrying this TCR beta chain with many counts. The antigen is undetermined. TCRdb reprocessed the reads via MiXCR and lists one record per CDR3 protein. The sample records about 180,000 distinct CDR3 sequences, roughly 17% being singletons. These data are taken from a study of T cell repertoires in cytomegalovirus infection. Study context: Both a matching HLA type and CMV infection were indicated by public TCR beta signatures.

Regarding the study as a whole: Within the response measured ex vivo, HLA-C-restricted CMV-specific TCR beta clonotypes were dominant. Using cumulative public TCR beta family frequency, the authors identified those who carried CMV together with the relevant HLA.

This CDR3 contains 15 residues. V was clipped by 3 bases and J by 5 bases; unmatched bases: 8. CDR1 is SGDLS and CDR2 is YYNGEE in the germline V gene. This sequence joins TRBV9 and TRBJ1-1; 9 positions match TRBD1. Sequencing was done on a sample of CD8+ T cells from PBMCs. The origin of this receptor is a human donor in good health (CMV status not recorded). Some clones in this sample may be carry-over from other donors' samples. Here the CDR3 DNA reads TGTGCCAGCAGCGACACAGGGGGCCCAGGAACTGAAGCTTTCTTT. Its protein product is CASSDTGGPGTEAFF.